A selection of T cell receptor beta chains follows, all from one sample in a study of beta chain features in type 1 diabetes. Assay used: immunoSEQ multiplex PCR; TCRdb lists only in-frame clones, some missing. This table holds about 250,000 clones, 13% to 15% found once. Sequencing was carried out using naive CD4+ T cells from blood. The receptor set was obtained from a woman aged 35 to 49 in good health. CDR3s include the opening cysteine and the closing phenylalanine or tryptophan.

CDR3 protein: CSAEREKETQYF; V gene: TRBV29-1; J gene: TRBJ2-5
CDR3 protein: CASSPSGISGNTIYF; V gene: TRBV18; J gene: TRBJ1-3
CDR3 protein: CASSSGQGASPLHF; V gene: TRBV28; J gene: TRBJ1-6
CDR3 protein: CASSYLPPQEAFF; V gene: TRBV6-6; J gene: TRBJ1-1
CDR3 protein: CASRPQGPYEQYF; V gene: TRBV11-2; J gene: TRBJ2-7
CDR3 protein: CASSLSAYEQYF; V gene: TRBV5-1; J gene: TRBJ2-7
CDR3 protein: CASSEEGGGIQFF; V gene: TRBV2; J gene: TRBJ2-1
CDR3 protein: CSVEEGSSGGGGQYF; V gene: TRBV29-1; J gene: TRBJ2-3
CDR3 protein: CASSENDSENYGYTF; V gene: TRBV2; J gene: TRBJ1-2
CDR3 protein: CASSASEGATSLANSPLHF; V gene: TRBV9; J gene: TRBJ1-6
CDR3 protein: CASSYSGGGQPQHF; V gene: TRBV6-5; J gene: TRBJ1-5
CDR3 protein: CASSLINEQYF; V gene: TRBV28; J gene: TRBJ2-7
CDR3 protein: CASSIAGGFTDTQYF; V gene: TRBV5-1; J gene: TRBJ2-3
CDR3 protein: CASSLGFSGTQETQYF; V gene: TRBV7-2; J gene: TRBJ2-5
CDR3 protein: CASSPASTEQFF; V gene: TRBV18; J gene: TRBJ2-1
CDR3 protein: CASSLEGNEQFF; V gene: TRBV5-1; J gene: TRBJ2-1
CDR3 protein: CASSSAGGPYTQYF; V gene: TRBV5-1; J gene: TRBJ2-3
CDR3 protein: CASSLAVGSTTF; V gene: TRBV5-6; J gene: TRBJ1-2
CDR3 protein: CASSSQVADNEQFF; V gene: TRBV7-9; J gene: TRBJ2-1
CDR3 protein: CASSTGQPLTEAFF; V gene: TRBV5-1; J gene: TRBJ1-1
CDR3 protein: CASSPVGQTFNYGYTF; V gene: TRBV18; J gene: TRBJ1-2
CDR3 protein: CASSLSLIADTQYF; V gene: TRBV7-7; J gene: TRBJ2-3